One sample yielded the 25 T cell receptor beta chains listed below, sequenced in a study of OX40 agonist ivuxolimab in advanced cancers. The repertoire was sequenced with immunoSEQ multiplex PCR; TCRdb's copy has only in-frame clones and lacks some. The sample carries approximately 6,600 clones, around 80% recorded once. This sample comprised CD4+ or CD8+ T cells sorted from blood, obtained in a trial of the OX40 agonist ivuxolimab. The receptor set was obtained from an adult with an advanced solid tumor such as melanoma, head and neck, liver or kidney cancer.

The rearrangement uses TRBV10-3 and TRBJ1-2; no clear D. V gave up 6 bases and J gave up 8 bases, with 16 bases separating them. Germline lookup yields CDR1 ENHRY and CDR2 SYGVKD. CDR3 size: 13 residues. This chain's CDR3 is CAIRHPKSRGYTF. Written as DNA, the CDR3 is TGTGCCATCAGGCACCCGAAATCGCGGGGCTACACCTTC.

V usage is TRBV30 and J usage is TRBJ1-2; D is unclear. The CDR3 contains 12 residues. V was pared by 3 bases and J by 4 bases, with 9 bases between. CDR1 is GTSNPN and CDR2 is SVGIG in the germline V gene (reference sequence). The CDR3 region has the DNA TGTGCCTGGAGAGTCGACGGCTATGGCTACACCTTC. Its protein is CAWRVDGYGYTF.

The chain combines TRBV9 with TRBJ2-1; D assignment may be TRBD1 or TRBD2 (5 bases each). V was pared by 3 bases and J by 9 bases, with 22 bases between. The CDR3 totals 16 residues. Germline assignment: CDR1 SGDLS and CDR2 YYNGEE. The CDR3 coding sequence is TGTGCCAGCAGCGCCACACTTGGAGCAGCAGGGAGTGAGCAGTTCTTC. Amino acid sequence: CASSATLGAAGSEQFF.

The rearrangement uses TRBV13 and TRBJ2-3; no definite D call. CDR1 is PRHDT and CDR2 is FYEKMQ in the germline V gene (reference sequence). The ends were cut back, 3 bases at V and 1 base at J, with 11 bases in the middle. The CDR3 spans 15 residues. The CDR3 loop reads CASSFPIRGTDTQYF. DNA for the CDR3: TGTGCCAGCAGCTTCCCTATAAGGGGCACAGATACGCAGTATTTT.

The genes are TRBV7-8 and TRBJ2-5, with D unresolved. V lost 1 base, J lost 5 bases, and 14 bases lay in between. Germline V CDR1 and CDR2: SGHVS, FQNEAQ. The CDR3 length is 15 residues. CDR3 nucleotides: TGTGCCAGCAGCTTAGGGGTCGGGCCCGGGGAGACCCAGTACTTC. This codes for CASSLGVGPGETQYF.

This chain connects TRBV10-2 to TRBJ2-7; D perhaps matches TRBD1 (5 bases). The CDR3 covers 12 residues. The V gene's germline CDR1 is WSHSY and CDR2 SAAADI. Trimming stripped 2 bases from V and 6 bases from J, with 8 bases between. CDR3 nucleotides: TGCGCCAGCAGTGAGGGGGCCGTCGAGCAGTACTTC. Translating gives CASSEGAVEQYF.

This chain joins TRBV6-6 and TRBJ2-7; 7 nucleotides agree with TRBD2. The germline CDR1 and CDR2 sequences are MNHNY and SVGAGI (reference sequence). This CDR3 contains 13 residues. Trimming at V came to 7 bases and at J to 5 bases, leaving 8 bases not matched to a gene. CDR3 sequence: CASKAGRADEQYF. The CDR3 DNA is TGTGCCAGCAAAGCGGGGAGGGCTGACGAGCAGTACTTC.

This sequence joins TRBV27 and TRBJ2-7; TRBD1 matches at 7 bases. V lost 3 bases, J lost 3 bases, and 8 bases stayed unmatched. The CDR3 contains 15 residues. Germline V lookup: CDR1 MNHEY, CDR2 SMNVEV (reference sequence). The chain's CDR3 is CASSFLTGTYYEQYF. CDR3 sequence (DNA): TGTGCCAGCAGTTTTTTGACAGGGACCTACTACGAGCAGTACTTC.

With respect to this clone: The same CDR3 also results from other DNA sequences found in this sample. The chain links TRBV27 to TRBJ2-5; 7 bases match TRBD2. J was trimmed by 3 bases and V by 6 bases; bases with no gene match: 4. The CDR3 has 13 amino acids. From germline, CDR1 is MNHEY and CDR2 SMNVEV (reference sequence). The CDR3 DNA reads TGTGCCAGCAGCCCAACTAGCGAAGAGACCCAGTACTTC. Translated, it gives CASSPTSEETQYF.

The chain employs TRBV2 and TRBJ1-4; D not certain. With 11 bases removed from V and 5 bases from J, the gap between germline ends came to 15 bases. This CDR3 has 13 amino acids. Looked up from germline, CDR1 is SNHLY and CDR2 is FYNNEI. The CDR3 sequence is CAGHRTGNEKLFF. As DNA, the CDR3 is TGTGCCGGGCACCGGACGGGGAATGAAAAACTGTTTTTT.

The chain employs TRBV27 and TRBJ1-4; TRBD1 might be the D (5 bases). There are 19 residues in the CDR3. The V end lost 5 bases, the J end lost 0 bases, and 22 bases lay between the germline ends. Looked up from germline, CDR1 is MNHEY and CDR2 is SMNVEV (reference sequence). CDR3 in DNA: TGTGCCAGCAGTCCCCTCCGGGGCAAATCAGGCGCAACTAATGAAAAACTGTTTTTT. Translating it yields CASSPLRGKSGATNEKLFF.

The gene calls are TRBV7-8 and TRBJ2-7, with D maybe TRBD1 (6 bases). This CDR3 has 17 amino acids. The germline CDR1 and CDR2 sequences are SGHVS and FQNEAQ. V was cut by 0 bases and J by 0 bases, with 15 bases left in between. This chain's CDR3 is CASSLAPTGRGSYEQYF. In DNA, the CDR3 is TGTGCCAGCAGCTTAGCGCCGACAGGCCGGGGCTCCTACGAGCAGTACTTC.

This chain links TRBV6-5 with TRBJ2-1, with a possible D match to TRBD1 (5 bases). The CDR3 length is 13 residues. V lost 0 bases, J lost 13 bases, and 13 bases lay in between. Per germline, CDR1 MNHEY and CDR2 SVGAGI. This chain's CDR3 is CASSYSIRATQFF. Written as DNA, the CDR3 is TGTGCCAGCAGTTACTCGATCAGGGCCACTCAGTTCTTC.

This chain uses TRBV28 with TRBJ1-1, with D unresolved. Germline V gives CDR1 MDHEN, CDR2 SYDVKM. This CDR3 contains 14 residues. Trimming pared 3 bases from V and 1 base from J, leaving 9 bases between. CDR3 in amino acids: CASSFMGANTEAFF. In DNA form, the CDR3 reads TGTGCCAGCAGTTTTATGGGAGCGAACACTGAAGCTTTCTTT.

The rearrangement uses TRBV27 and TRBJ1-5, with TRBD1 as a possible D gene (5 bases). Trimming cost V 5 bases and J 2 bases, with 13 bases left between them. Germline-derived CDR1 and CDR2 are MNHEY and SMNVEV (reference sequence). CDR3 length: 15 residues. The CDR3 here is CASSLVGTGNQPQHF. Here the CDR3 DNA reads TGTGCCAGCAGTCTCGTGGGGACGGGCAATCAGCCCCAGCATTTT.

V and J are TRBV27 and TRBJ2-1; maybe TRBD2 (6 bases). V was shortened by 5 bases and J by 2 bases, with 13 bases between the two germline ends. This CDR3 spans 15 amino acids. Germline values: CDR1 MNHEY, CDR2 SMNVEV (reference sequence). In DNA, the CDR3 is TGTGCCAGCAGTGCGGGACCGCTCACCTACAATGAGCAGTTCTTC. This encodes CASSAGPLTYNEQFF.

V gene TRBV10-3 combines with J gene TRBJ1-2, with D maybe TRBD1 (5 bases). CDR3 length equals 13 residues. V was clipped by 4 bases and J by 3 bases, with 9 bases between them. Germline lookup yields CDR1 ENHRY and CDR2 SYGVKD. The CDR3 DNA reads TGTGCCATCAGTGGACGGGACGACTATGGCTACACCTTC. This encodes CAISGRDDYGYTF.

The chain has TRBV27 and TRBJ1-5; no definite D call. The germline V gene has CDR1 MNHEY and CDR2 SMNVEV (reference sequence). V was pared by 2 bases and J by 4 bases, with 6 bases between. This CDR3 is 13 amino acids long. The CDR3 sequence: CASSLGVNQPQHF. CDR3 DNA sequence: TGTGCCAGCAGTTTAGGGGTTAATCAGCCCCAGCATTTT.

The chain is built from TRBV28 and TRBJ2-1; unclear D gene. The germline V gene has CDR1 MDHEN and CDR2 SYDVKM. V dropped 1 base and J dropped 3 bases, with 13 bases sitting between them. The CDR3 spans 16 residues. CDR3 protein: CASSLFTGRDYNEQFF. The CDR3 DNA reads as TGTGCCAGCAGTTTATTTACGGGTAGGGACTACAATGAGCAGTTCTTC.

The gene calls are TRBV30 and TRBJ2-1, with D perhaps assigned TRBD1 or TRBD2 (5 bases each). The CDR3 length is 13 residues. V gave up 3 bases and J gave up 4 bases, with 10 bases separating them. Germline V gives CDR1 GTSNPN, CDR2 SVGIG (reference sequence). The CDR3 bases are TGTGCCTGGAGCGCCGGGACGTACAATGAGCAGTTCTTC. Its protein product is CAWSAGTYNEQFF. The whole variable domain, filled in from reference TRBV30 and TRBJ2-1, reads SQTIHQWPATLVQPVGSPLSLECTVEGTSNPNLYWYRQAAGRGLQLLFYSVGIGQISSEVPQNLSASRPQDRQFILSSKKLLLSDSGFYLCAWSAGTYNEQFFGPGTRLTVL.

The DNA of the CDR3 is TGTGCCTGGAGTGTACCCGGCAGAATGAACACTGAAGCTTTCTTT. Residues: CAWSVPGRMNTEAFF. V is TRBV30 and J is TRBJ1-1, with D unresolved. The CDR3 runs to 15 residues. Trimming removed 0 bases from V and 0 bases from J, with 11 bases in between. Germline values: CDR1 GTSNPN, CDR2 SVGIG (reference sequence).

The V gene is TRBV11-1, the J gene TRBJ2-5, with 10 bases lining up with TRBD2. Losses at the gene ends were 4 bases for V and 2 bases for J; bases not matched to a gene: 4. CDR3 size: 15 residues. The germline CDR1 and CDR2 sequences are SGHAT and FQDESV (reference sequence). The CDR3 nucleotides read TGTGCCAGCAGCTCGGGGACTAGCGCGCAAGAGACCCAGTACTTC. Its translation is CASSSGTSAQETQYF.

The genes are TRBV9 and TRBJ1-1; a possible D gene is TRBD1 (6 bases). The CDR3 consists of 14 residues. Trimming cost V 0 bases and J 5 bases, with 11 bases left between them. CDR1 and CDR2 from the germline V gene are SGDLS and YYNGEE. The CDR3 DNA reads TGTGCCAGCAGCGTAGCTTCAAGGGGGACTGAAGCTTTCTTT. This translates into CASSVASRGTEAFF.

The chain uses TRBV29-1 and TRBJ2-1; 8 bases are shared with TRBD1. Germline V gene sequence: CDR1 SQVTM, CDR2 ANQGSEA. J lost 8 bases, V lost 6 bases, and 9 bases had no gene match. The CDR3 spans 13 residues. The CDR3 sequence: CSVWAGGSDEQFF. Written as DNA, the CDR3 is TGCAGCGTATGGGCAGGGGGCTCGGATGAGCAGTTCTTC.

J is TRBJ2-7 and V is TRBV9; D remains ambiguous. Trimming pared 4 bases from V and 2 bases from J, leaving 13 bases between. Germline V gene data show CDR1 as SGDLS and CDR2 as YYNGEE. CDR3 length equals 14 residues. The chain's CDR3 is CASSPRLEPYEQYF. CDR3 sequence (DNA): TGTGCCAGCAGCCCTCGACTGGAACCCTACGAGCAGTACTTC.